This entry features one TCR beta chain sequence. Trimming removed 4 bases at V and 1 base at J, with 8 bases between. The CDR3 loop spans 15 amino acids. Germline V gene data show CDR1 as SNHLY and CDR2 as FYNNEI. Each replicate PCR on the sorted subsets used about 220 ng DNA (about 30,000 T cell genomes). TCRdb's table, derived via immunoSEQ multiplex PCR, lists solely in-frame clones and lacks some. The sample lists 1.5 million to 1.9 million clones, around 98% seen once, with roughly 0.42% in the top ten. This record comes from a study of shared clonotypes between healthy human individuals. The TCR originated in a man between 25 and 39 years old in good health. The sequenced material came from naive CD4+ T cells sorted from blood. The subset denotes: CD45RA+ positively selected. The V and J genes are TRBV2 and TRBJ2-6; D unclear. The CDR3 DNA reads TGTGCCAGCAGTGGCACGACATCTGGGGCCAACGTCCTGACTTTC. This gives the protein CASSGTTSGANVLTF.